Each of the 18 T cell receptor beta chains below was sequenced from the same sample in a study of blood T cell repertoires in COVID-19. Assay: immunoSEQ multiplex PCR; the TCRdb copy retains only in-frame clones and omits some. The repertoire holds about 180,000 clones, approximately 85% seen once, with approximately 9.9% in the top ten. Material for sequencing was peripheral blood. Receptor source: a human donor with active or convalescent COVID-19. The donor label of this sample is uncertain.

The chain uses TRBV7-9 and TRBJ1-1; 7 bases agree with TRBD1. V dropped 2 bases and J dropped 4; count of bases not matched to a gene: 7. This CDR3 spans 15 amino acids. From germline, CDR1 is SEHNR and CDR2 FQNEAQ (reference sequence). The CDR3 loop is CASSLSTGMGTEAFF. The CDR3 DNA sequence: TGTGCCAGCAGCTTATCGACAGGGATGGGCACTGAAGCTTTCTTT.

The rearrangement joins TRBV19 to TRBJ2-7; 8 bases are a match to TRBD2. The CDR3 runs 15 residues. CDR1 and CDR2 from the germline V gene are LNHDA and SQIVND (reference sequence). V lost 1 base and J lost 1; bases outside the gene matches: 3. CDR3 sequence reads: CASSIGSSGSYEQYF. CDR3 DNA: TGTGCCAGTAGTATAGGGTCTAGCGGGTCCTACGAGCAGTACTTC.

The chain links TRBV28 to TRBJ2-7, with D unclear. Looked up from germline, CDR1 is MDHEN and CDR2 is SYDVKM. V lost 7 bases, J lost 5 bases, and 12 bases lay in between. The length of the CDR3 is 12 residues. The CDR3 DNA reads TGTGCCAGCACATCCGAGATAGACGAGCAGTACTTC. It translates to CASTSEIDEQYF.

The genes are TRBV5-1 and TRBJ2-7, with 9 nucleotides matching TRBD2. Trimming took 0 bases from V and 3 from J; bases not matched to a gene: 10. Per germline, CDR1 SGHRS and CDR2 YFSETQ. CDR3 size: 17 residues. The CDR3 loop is CASSLGVTPTSGYEQYF. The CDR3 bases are TGCGCCAGCAGCTTGGGGGTGACCCCGACTAGCGGCTACGAGCAGTACTTC.

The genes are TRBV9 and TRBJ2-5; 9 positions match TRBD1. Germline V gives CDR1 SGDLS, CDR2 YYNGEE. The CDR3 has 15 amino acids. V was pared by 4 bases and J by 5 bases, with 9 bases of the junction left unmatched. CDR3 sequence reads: CASSPGTGPLETQYF. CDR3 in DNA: TGTGCCAGCAGCCCGGGGACAGGGCCCTTGGAGACCCAGTACTTC.

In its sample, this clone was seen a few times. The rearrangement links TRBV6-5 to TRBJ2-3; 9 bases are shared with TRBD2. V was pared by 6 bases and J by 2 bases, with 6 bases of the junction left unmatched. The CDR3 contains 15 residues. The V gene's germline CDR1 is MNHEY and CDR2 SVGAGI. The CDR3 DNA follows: TGTGCCAGCAGCTTGATAGCGGGGGACACAGATACGCAGTATTTT. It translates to CASSLIAGDTDTQYF.

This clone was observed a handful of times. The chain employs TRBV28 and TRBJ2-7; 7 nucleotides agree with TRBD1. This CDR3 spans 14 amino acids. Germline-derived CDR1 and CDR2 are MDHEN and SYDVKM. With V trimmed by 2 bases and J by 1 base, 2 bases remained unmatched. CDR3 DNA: TGTGCCAGCAGTTTAGGACAGGAATCCTACGAGCAGTACTTC. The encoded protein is CASSLGQESYEQYF.

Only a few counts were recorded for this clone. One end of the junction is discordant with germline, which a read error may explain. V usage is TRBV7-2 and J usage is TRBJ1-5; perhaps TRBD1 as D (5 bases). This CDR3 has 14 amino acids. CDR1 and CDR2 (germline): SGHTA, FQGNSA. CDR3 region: CASRLAGGDTSQHF. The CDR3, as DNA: TGTGCCAGCAGATTAGCCGGGGGGGATACCTCTCAGCATTTT.

CDR3 coding DNA: TGTGCCAGCAGCGTATCCAGCGGGGGCGGAGAGACCCAGTACTTC. This sequence encodes CASSVSSGGGETQYF. The chain has TRBV9 and TRBJ2-5, with 8 bases identical to TRBD2. V lost 1 base to trimming and J lost 4 bases; unmatched junction nucleotides: 6. Germline V gives CDR1 SGDLS, CDR2 YYNGEE. The length of the CDR3 is 15 residues. Complete variable domain (other parts from reference TRBV9 and TRBJ2-5): DSGVTQTPKHLITATGQRVTLRCSPRSGDLSVYWYQQSLDQGLQFLIQYYNGEERAKGNILERFSAQQFPDLHSELNLSSLELGDSALYFCASSVSSGGGETQYFGPGTRLLVL.

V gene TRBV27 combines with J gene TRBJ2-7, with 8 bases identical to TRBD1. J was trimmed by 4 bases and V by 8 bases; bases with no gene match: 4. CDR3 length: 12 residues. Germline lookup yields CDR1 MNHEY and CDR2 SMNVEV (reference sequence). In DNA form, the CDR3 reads TGTGCCAGCCGGACAGGGCATTACGAGCAGTACTTC. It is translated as CASRTGHYEQYF.

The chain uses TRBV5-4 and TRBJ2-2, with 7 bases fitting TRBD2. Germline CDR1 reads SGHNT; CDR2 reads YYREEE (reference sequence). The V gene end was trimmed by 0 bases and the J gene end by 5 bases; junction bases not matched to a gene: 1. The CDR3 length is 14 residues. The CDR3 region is CASSLAGGTGELFF. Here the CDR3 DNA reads TGTGCCAGCAGCTTGGCCGGGGGGACCGGGGAGCTGTTTTTT.

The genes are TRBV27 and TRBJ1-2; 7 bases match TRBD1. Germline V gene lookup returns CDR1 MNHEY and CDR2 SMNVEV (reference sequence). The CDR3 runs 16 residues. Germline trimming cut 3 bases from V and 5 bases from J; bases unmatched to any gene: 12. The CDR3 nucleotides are TGTGCCAGCAGTTTCTCGCAGGGGGTATCCTCTTATGGCTACACCTTC. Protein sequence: CASSFSQGVSSYGYTF.

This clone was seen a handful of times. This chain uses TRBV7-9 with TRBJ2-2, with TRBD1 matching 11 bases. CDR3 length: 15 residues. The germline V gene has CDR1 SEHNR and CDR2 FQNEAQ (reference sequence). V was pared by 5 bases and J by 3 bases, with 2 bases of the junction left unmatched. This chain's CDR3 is CASSPGQGDTGELFF. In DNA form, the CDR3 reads TGTGCCAGCAGCCCGGGACAGGGGGACACCGGGGAGCTGTTTTTT.

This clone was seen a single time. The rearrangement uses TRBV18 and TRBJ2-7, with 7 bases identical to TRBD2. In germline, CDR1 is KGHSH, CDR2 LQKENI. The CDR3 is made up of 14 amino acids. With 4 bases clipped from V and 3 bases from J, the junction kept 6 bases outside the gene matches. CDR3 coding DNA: TGTGCCAGCTCACGGGGAGGGTTAAACTACGAGCAGTACTTC. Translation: CASSRGGLNYEQYF.

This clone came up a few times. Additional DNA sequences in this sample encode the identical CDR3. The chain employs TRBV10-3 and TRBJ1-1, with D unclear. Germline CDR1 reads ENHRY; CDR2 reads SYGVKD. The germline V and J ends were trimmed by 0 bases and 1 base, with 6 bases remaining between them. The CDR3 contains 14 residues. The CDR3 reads CAISESGGNTEAFF. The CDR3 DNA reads TGTGCCATCAGTGAGTCCGGTGGGAACACTGAAGCTTTCTTT.

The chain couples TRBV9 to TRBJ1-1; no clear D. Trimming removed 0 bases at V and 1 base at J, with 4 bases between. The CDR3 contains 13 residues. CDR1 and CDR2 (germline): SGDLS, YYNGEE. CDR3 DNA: TGTGCCAGCAGCGTAGAACAGAACACTGAAGCTTTCTTT. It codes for CASSVEQNTEAFF.

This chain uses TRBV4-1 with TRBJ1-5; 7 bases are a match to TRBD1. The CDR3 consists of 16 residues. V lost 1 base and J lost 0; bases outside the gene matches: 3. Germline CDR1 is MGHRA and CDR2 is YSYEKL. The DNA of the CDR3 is TGCGCCAGCAGCCAAGTGGGACAGTATAGCAATCAGCCCCAGCATTTT. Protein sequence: CASSQVGQYSNQPQHF.

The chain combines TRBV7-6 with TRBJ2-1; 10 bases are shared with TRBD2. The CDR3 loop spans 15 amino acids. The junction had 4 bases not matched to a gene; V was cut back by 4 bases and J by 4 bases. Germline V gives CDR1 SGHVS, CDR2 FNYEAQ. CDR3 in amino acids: CASSSGLAEYNEQFF. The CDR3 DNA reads TGTGCCAGCAGCTCAGGACTAGCGGAATACAATGAGCAGTTCTTC.